One sample yielded the 5 T cell receptor beta chains listed below, sequenced in a study of blood T cells in healthy people across ages (dated by TCRdb to the mid-2010s). The method was 5' RACE. TCRdb names Illumina HiSeq 2500 as the instrument used. A second PCR of about 6 to 12 cycles was performed with a sample-barcoded 5' primer and a J-beta primer mix. TCRdb itself trimmed the public reads at Q25 with fastp, ran MiXCR and retained productive beta chains. Every CDR3 protein is listed once, alongside the most common genes and DNA of its rows. The sample contains over a million distinct CDR3 sequences, almost 25% of them found a single time. The ten most abundant clones make up around 0.75% of the sample. These same records also appear under a second study, on T cells of mothers and their children.

The sequenced sample was blood. The receptors come from a girl aged 2 to 9 in good health.

About this clonotype: One end of the junction fails to match germline, which may point to a read error. The CDR3 DNA is TGTGCCAGCAGTGAATATAGTTTTGCGGGCCTAGGTGCAGCCTTCTTC. It codes for CASSEYSFAGLGAAFF. V usage is TRBV25-1 and J usage is TRBJ1-2, with D unclear. The CDR3 length is 16 residues. The germline V gene encodes CDR1 MGHDK and CDR2 SYGVNS.

The CDR3 reads CASRLDPYGYTF. The CDR3, as DNA: TGTGCCAGCAGACTGGACCCTTATGGCTACACCTTC. The chain joins TRBV12-3 or TRBV12-4 to TRBJ1-2; no clear D. CDR3 length: 12 amino acids. V was shortened by 6 bases and J by 5 bases, with 10 bases between the two germline ends.

A few counts support this clonotype. The chain uses TRBV28 and TRBJ2-1; D is unresolved. Trimming left V 3 bases short and J 3 bases short, with 18 bases between. Germline CDR1 and CDR2: MDHEN and SYDVKM. This CDR3 comprises 17 residues. The CDR3 loop is CASSFGFWAELYNEQFF. The DNA for the CDR3 is TGTGCCAGCAGTTTTGGATTCTGGGCAGAGCTCTACAATGAGCAGTTCTTC.

This clonotype occurred a few times. The rearrangement links TRBV9 to TRBJ2-1, with 8 positions matching TRBD1. The CDR3 is 17 residues long. Germline CDR1 SGDLS, CDR2 YYNGEE. The junction had 5 bases not matched to a gene; V was cut back by 0 bases and J by 0 bases. The CDR3 loop reads CASSVGPTGGSYNEQFF. DNA of the CDR3: TGTGCCAGCAGCGTAGGACCCACAGGGGGCTCCTACAATGAGCAGTTCTTC.

There are a few counts of this clonotype. CDR3 region: CASSSGQQLTGELFF. The CDR3 bases are TGTGCCAGCAGCTCGGGACAGCAATTAACCGGGGAGCTGTTTTTT. The rearrangement joins TRBV5-4 to TRBJ2-2; 7 bases line up with TRBD1. With V trimmed by 3 bases and J by 5 bases, 7 bases remained unmatched. Looked up from germline, CDR1 is SGHNT and CDR2 is YYREEE (reference sequence). The CDR3 covers 15 residues.